This TCR beta chain is from a study of brain T cells in children with intractable seizures. Study-wide points: Patients' HCMV serostatus was unknown; virus specificity rests on CDR3 similarity alone.

The time point: blood from clinic visit 5 months post-surgery; TSC patient then seizure free. Surgery cases with the highest brain T cell transcript signatures were chosen for sequencing. Before surgery, patients took at least one anti-epileptic drug. Concerning this clone itself: Its specificity is not known.

The repertoire was sequenced with immunoSEQ multiplex PCR; TCRdb's copy has only in-frame clones and lacks some. The repertoire holds under 400,000 clones, with 93% as singletons. Germline V gene lookup returns CDR1 MNHEY and CDR2 SMNVEV (reference sequence). There are 15 residues in the CDR3. J was trimmed by 3 bases and V by 6 bases; bases with no gene match: 11. Sequenced material: peripheral blood, taken roughly 5 months after surgery. This clonotype was sampled from a boy under two years old with tuberous sclerosis and intractable seizures. V gene TRBV27 combines with J gene TRBJ2-7; 7 bases align to TRBD2. CDR3 DNA sequence: TGTGCCAGCAGAAGCATGGGGGGGATTGACTACGAGCAGTACTTC. It codes for CASRSMGGIDYEQYF.